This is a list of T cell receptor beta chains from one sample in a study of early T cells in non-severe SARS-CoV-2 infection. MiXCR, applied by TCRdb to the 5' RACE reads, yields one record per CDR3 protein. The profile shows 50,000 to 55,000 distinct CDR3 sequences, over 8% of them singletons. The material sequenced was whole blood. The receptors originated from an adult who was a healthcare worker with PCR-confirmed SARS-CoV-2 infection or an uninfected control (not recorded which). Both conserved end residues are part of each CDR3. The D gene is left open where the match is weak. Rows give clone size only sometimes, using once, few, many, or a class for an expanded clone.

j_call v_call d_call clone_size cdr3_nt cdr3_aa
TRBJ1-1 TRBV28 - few TGTGCCAGCAGTTTATTTTCCAGAGAAGCTTTCTTT CASSLFSREAFF
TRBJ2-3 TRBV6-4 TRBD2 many TGTGCCAGCAGTGACTCCGCGGGGGGGAGCACAGATACGCAGTATTTT CASSDSAGGSTDTQYF
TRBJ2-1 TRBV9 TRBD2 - TGTGCCAGCAGCGTAGCTCCTAGCGGGGCTTACAATGAGCAGTTCTTC CASSVAPSGAYNEQFF
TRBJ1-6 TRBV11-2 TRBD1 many TGTGCCAGCACCTTTGACAGGGGTTCCTATAATTCACCCCTCCACTTT CASTFDRGSYNSPLHF
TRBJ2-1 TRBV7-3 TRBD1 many TGTGCCAGCAGTCACGCCGGGACAGGGGGACGGGGTGAGCAGTTCTTC CASSHAGTGGRGEQFF
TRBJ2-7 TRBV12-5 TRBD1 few TGTGCTAGTGGTCCGACAGGGAGTCCACCCGAGCAGTACTTC CASGPTGSPPEQYF
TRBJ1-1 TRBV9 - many TGTGCCAGCAGCGTTGCAGCCAGATCAAACACTGAAGCTTTCTTT CASSVAARSNTEAFF
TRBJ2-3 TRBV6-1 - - TGTGCCAGCAGTGGGCAGAGCACAGATACGCAGTATTTT CASSGQSTDTQYF
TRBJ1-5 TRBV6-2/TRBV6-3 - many TGTGCCAGCAGCCGGGACGTGACCCAGCATTTT CASSRDVTQHF
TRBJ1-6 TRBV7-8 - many TGTGCCAGCAGCGAAATTAATTCACCCCTCCACTTT CASSEINSPLHF
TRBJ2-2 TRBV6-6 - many TGTGCCAGCACGGGGGGACAGTACACCGGGGAGCTGTTTTTT CASTGGQYTGELFF